The 27 T cell receptor beta chains below come from one sample, sequenced in a study of OX40 agonist ivuxolimab in advanced cancers. Method: immunoSEQ multiplex PCR; TCRdb's copy keeps in-frame clones and lacks some. The sample lists around 29,000 clones, about 89% occurring once. The specimen comprised CD4+ or CD8+ T cells sorted from blood, sampled in a trial of the OX40 agonist ivuxolimab. These receptors all stem from an adult with an advanced solid tumor such as melanoma, head and neck, liver or kidney cancer.

The chain links TRBV9 to TRBJ2-3; unclear D gene. The germline V and J ends were trimmed by 2 bases and 3 bases, with 10 bases remaining between them. The CDR3 consists of 14 residues. The germline V gene has CDR1 SGDLS and CDR2 YYNGEE. Written as DNA, the CDR3 is TGTGCCAGCAGCGTCGACGGTGGAACAGATACGCAGTATTTT. It codes for CASSVDGGTDTQYF.

This clone has only one observation. V usage is TRBV27 and J usage is TRBJ2-2, with TRBD2 identical over 12 bases. Germline CDR1 and CDR2: MNHEY and SMNVEV (reference sequence). With 7 bases clipped from V and 3 bases from J, the junction kept 3 bases outside the gene matches. The CDR3 is made up of 15 amino acids. The CDR3 is CASTRLAGDTGELFF. CDR3 sequence (DNA): TGTGCCAGCACAAGACTAGCGGGAGACACCGGGGAGCTGTTTTTT.

V and J are TRBV19 and TRBJ2-7; D remains unclear. Germline CDR1 LNHDA, CDR2 SQIVND (reference sequence). V was trimmed by 1 base and J by 1 base, leaving 8 bases between them. The CDR3 sequence is 14 residues long. The CDR3 is CASSIGHPSYEQYF. CDR3 DNA sequence: TGTGCCAGTAGTATAGGTCACCCGTCCTACGAGCAGTACTTC.

The V and J genes are TRBV29-1 and TRBJ2-1, with 9 bases that match TRBD1. Germline CDR1 reads SQVTM; CDR2 reads ANQGSEA. Germline trimming cut 2 bases from V and 1 base from J; bases unmatched to any gene: 9. The CDR3 totals 17 residues. CDR3 in amino acids: CSVEWTGVYVSYNEQFF. Here the CDR3 DNA reads TGCAGCGTTGAATGGACAGGGGTCTATGTGTCCTACAATGAGCAGTTCTTC.

The rearrangement links TRBV4-3 to TRBJ2-1; D unclear. The V gene lost 0 bases and the J gene lost 7 bases, with 4 bases spanning the gap. The CDR3 spans 12 residues. Looked up from germline, CDR1 is LGHNA and CDR2 is YSLEER. The CDR3 coding sequence is TGCGCCAGCAGCCAAGAAGGGAATGAGCAGTTCTTC. Protein: CASSQEGNEQFF.

The V call is TRBV19, the J call TRBJ1-1, with TRBD1 identical over 10 bases. Germline V gene lookup returns CDR1 LNHDA and CDR2 SQIVND (reference sequence). The CDR3 consists of 13 residues. V shed 8 bases, J shed 5 bases, and the junction held 5 bases outside the gene matches. This CDR3 is CASWDRGGTEAFF. The DNA of the CDR3 is TGTGCCAGTTGGGACAGGGGCGGTACTGAAGCTTTCTTT.

This rearrangement joins TRBV2 to TRBJ1-2; TRBD1 matches 9 bases. The CDR3 totals 15 residues. V lost 3 bases to trimming and J lost 8 bases; unmatched junction nucleotides: 10. The germline CDR1 and CDR2 sequences are SNHLY and FYNNEI. DNA of the CDR3: TGTGCCAGCAGTGATGGGAGGACAGGGGTAGAAGGCTACACCTTC. Translating gives CASSDGRTGVEGYTF.

V and J are TRBV29-1 and TRBJ1-1; the D gene is possibly TRBD1 (5 bases). CDR1 is SQVTM, CDR2 ANQGSEA, per germline. This CDR3 spans 15 amino acids. With 3 bases removed from V and 0 bases from J, the gap between germline ends came to 14 bases. The CDR3 bases are TGCAGCGTTGAGAGTGAGGGGCGGGTGAACACTGAAGCTTTCTTT. This gives the protein CSVESEGRVNTEAFF.

This chain connects TRBV27 to TRBJ2-4; D is possibly TRBD1 or TRBD2 (5 bases each). V lost 8 bases and J lost 3, with 17 bases in between. Per the germline V gene, CDR1 is MNHEY and CDR2 is SMNVEV (reference sequence). The CDR3 contains 15 residues. For the CDR3, the DNA is TGTGCCAGCGTCTCTTCGTGGGACCACAAAAACATTCAGTACTTC. Its translation: CASVSSWDHKNIQYF.

The chain combines TRBV7-9 with TRBJ2-3, with D perhaps matching TRBD2 (6 bases). CDR3 size: 16 residues. Trimming removed 5 bases from V and 4 bases from J, with 19 bases in between. Germline V CDR1 and CDR2: SEHNR, FQNEAQ (reference sequence). CDR3: CASSLRTNRVADTQYF. The DNA of the CDR3 is TGTGCCAGCAGCCTGCGGACTAATAGGGTTGCAGATACGCAGTATTTT.

This clone was detected only a few times. The chain employs TRBV19 and TRBJ2-1; 7 positions match TRBD1. The CDR3 runs 16 residues. After removal of 2 bases from V and 0 bases from J, the junction contained 4 bases not matched to a gene. Germline assignment: CDR1 LNHDA and CDR2 SQIVND (reference sequence). The CDR3 region has the DNA TGTGCCAGTAGTATAAGCGCAGGGGGCTCCTACAATGAGCAGTTCTTC. Its translation: CASSISAGGSYNEQFF.

V is TRBV19 and J is TRBJ1-1; TRBD1 is a possible D gene (6 bases). CDR3 length equals 14 residues. Trimming left V 6 bases short and J 1 base short, with 12 bases between. CDR1 LNHDA and CDR2 SQIVND come from the germline V gene (reference sequence). The CDR3 DNA is TGTGCCAGTAGACCCGGGGGCGCGAACACTGAAGCTTTCTTT. Protein: CASRPGGANTEAFF.

The CDR3 here is CASSVTGGEKLFF. The CDR3 DNA is TGTGCCAGCAGCGTGACAGGGGGAGAAAAACTGTTTTTT. The genes are TRBV9 and TRBJ1-4, with 9 bases aligning to TRBD1. The CDR3 runs to 13 residues. CDR1 and CDR2 (germline): SGDLS, YYNGEE. V lost 2 bases to trimming and J lost 8 bases; unmatched junction nucleotides: 1.

This sequence joins TRBV5-5 and TRBJ1-2; D call uncertain. Trimming removed 6 bases from V and 8 bases from J, with 14 bases in between. The CDR3 covers 12 residues. Germline V lookup: CDR1 SGHKS, CDR2 YYEKEE (reference sequence). The CDR3 loop is CASTLGPGGYTF. The CDR3 DNA follows: TGTGCCAGCACACTGGGCCCCGGGGGCTACACCTTC. The whole variable domain, remainder taken from reference TRBV5-5 and TRBJ1-2, is DAGVTQSPTHLIKTRGQQVTLRCSPISGHKSVSWYQQVLGQGPQFIFQYYEKEERGRGNFPDRFSARQFPNYSSELNVNALLLGDSALYLCASTLGPGGYTFGSGTRLTVV.

The chain has TRBV5-1 and TRBJ1-2, with TRBD1 matching 7 bases. The germline gives CDR1 SGHRS, CDR2 YFSETQ. The CDR3 is 14 amino acids. V lost 4 bases and J lost 8; bases outside the gene matches: 11. The CDR3 DNA follows: TGCGCCAGCAGCCCCTTTGGGGACAGACTGGGCTACACCTTC. It codes for CASSPFGDRLGYTF. The full variable domain, completed using reference TRBV5-1 and TRBJ1-2, is KAGVTQTPRYLIKTRGQQVTLSCSPISGHRSVSWYQQTPGQGLQFLFEYFSETQRNKGNFPGRFSGRQFSNSRSEMNVSTLELGDSALYLCASSPFGDRLGYTFGSGTRLTVV.

This sequence joins TRBV5-6 and TRBJ2-7, with D perhaps TRBD1 (5 bases). The CDR3 runs 17 residues. Germline values: CDR1 SGHDT, CDR2 YYEEEE. Trimming took off 0 bases at V and 3 bases at J, with 19 bases between the two ends. This CDR3 reads CASSLGLVGVRIYEQYF. The CDR3 DNA is TGTGCCAGCAGCTTGGGGCTAGTAGGGGTGAGGATCTACGAGCAGTACTTC.

The count of this clone is one. The chain joins TRBV2 to TRBJ1-1, with D unresolved. The CDR3 is 13 amino acids. Germline lookup yields CDR1 SNHLY and CDR2 FYNNEI. Trimming stripped 2 bases from V and 6 bases from J, with 10 bases between. CDR3 nucleotides: TGTGCCAGCAGTGAACCGGTCAGCTCTGAAGCTTTCTTT. This sequence encodes CASSEPVSSEAFF. Variable domain in full (rest from reference TRBV2 and TRBJ1-1): EPEVTQTPSHQVTQMGQEVILRCVPISNHLYFYWYRQILGQKVEFLVSFYNNEISEKSEIFDDQFSVERPDGSNFTLKIRSTKLEDSAMYFCASSEPVSSEAFFGQGTRLTVV.

The V and J genes are TRBV11-2 and TRBJ2-6; D is unresolved. V dropped 0 bases and J dropped 2 bases, with 8 bases sitting between them. CDR1 and CDR2 from the germline V gene are SGHAT and FQNNGV. The CDR3 length is 16 residues. The CDR3 coding sequence is TGTGCCAGCAGCTTAGAATACATAACTGGGGCCAACGTCCTGACTTTC. Protein: CASSLEYITGANVLTF.

This rearrangement joins TRBV27 to TRBJ1-6; 9 positions match TRBD1. The ends lost 5 bases at V and 3 bases at J; junction bases unmatched: 11. There are 18 residues in the CDR3. Germline V CDR1 and CDR2: MNHEY, SMNVEV (reference sequence). The CDR3 region is CASSTAPTGGFYNSPLHF. The CDR3 bases are TGTGCCAGCAGTACCGCCCCGACAGGGGGTTTCTATAATTCACCCCTCCACTTT.

This rearrangement joins TRBV7-9 to TRBJ2-5; 8 nucleotides line up with TRBD1. V was pared by 8 bases and J by 3 bases, with 11 bases of the junction left unmatched. This CDR3 has 15 residues. Germline CDR1 is SEHNR and CDR2 is FQNEAQ (reference sequence). CDR3 protein: CASRPMTGAEETQYF. CDR3 in DNA: TGTGCCAGCCGGCCTATGACAGGGGCGGAAGAGACCCAGTACTTC.

The chain is built from TRBV6-5 and TRBJ2-7, with unresolved D. The CDR3 has 12 amino acids. CDR1 is MNHEY and CDR2 is SVGAGI in the germline V gene. The ends were cut back, 0 bases at V and 6 bases at J, with 6 bases in the middle. The chain's CDR3 is CASSYSVGEQYF. In DNA form, the CDR3 reads TGTGCCAGCAGTTACTCGGTTGGCGAGCAGTACTTC.

Notes on this clone: One end of the junction is discordant with germline, which a read error may explain. Within the sample, other DNA sequences also encode this same CDR3. The chain links TRBV15 to TRBJ2-7, with D perhaps matching TRBD1 or TRBD2 (5 bases each). The CDR3 is made up of 14 amino acids. The germline gives CDR1 LNHNV, CDR2 YYDKDF (reference sequence). The CDR3, as DNA: TGCGCCACCAGCAGCCGGGGCAGATCCTACGAGCAGTACTTC. This translates into CATSSRGRSYEQYF.

The chain links TRBV11-2 to TRBJ2-2; D possibly corresponds to TRBD2 (5 bases). The germline CDR1 and CDR2 sequences are SGHAT and FQNNGV. The CDR3 totals 15 residues. V was cut by 6 bases and J by 3 bases, with 14 bases left in between. DNA for the CDR3: TGTGCCAGCAGACCGGTTGGACTTCACACCGGGGAGCTGTTTTTT. Amino acid sequence: CASRPVGLHTGELFF.

This chain uses TRBV6-5 with TRBJ2-5, with D possibly matching TRBD2 (6 bases). The CDR3 runs to 15 residues. Germline loops: CDR1 MNHEY, CDR2 SVGAGI. Trimming removed 2 bases at V and 2 bases at J, with 12 bases between. The DNA of the CDR3 is TGTGCCAGCAGTTACACGCGGGGAGATCAAGAGACCCAGTACTTC. This sequence encodes CASSYTRGDQETQYF.

The chain is built from TRBV11-2 and TRBJ1-6, with a tentative D call TRBD1 (5 bases). Trimming left V 6 bases short and J 7 bases short, with 19 bases between. CDR3 length: 16 amino acids. Germline V gene data show CDR1 as SGHAT and CDR2 as FQNNGV. The CDR3 region is CASSLRPRDWNSPLHF. In DNA form, the CDR3 reads TGTGCCAGCAGTTTACGACCCCGGGACTGGAATTCACCCCTCCACTTT.

The CDR3 sequence: CASSSGAGFQPQHF. CDR3 in DNA: TGTGCCAGCAGTTCGGGGGCAGGGTTTCAGCCCCAGCATTTT. The gene calls are TRBV28 and TRBJ1-5; tentative D call: TRBD1 (6 bases). CDR1 is MDHEN and CDR2 is SYDVKM in the germline V gene. The V end was cut by 4 bases, the J end by 6 bases, with 13 bases between. This CDR3 region has 14 residues.

The chain combines TRBV9 with TRBJ2-2; 9 bases match TRBD2. Per the germline V gene, CDR1 is SGDLS and CDR2 is YYNGEE. Trimming took 3 bases from V and 4 from J; bases not matched to a gene: 4. There are 15 residues in the CDR3. The CDR3 DNA reads as TGTGCCAGCAGCGGGCGGGAGGGCCCCACCGGGGAGCTGTTTTTT. Amino acids: CASSGREGPTGELFF.